The sequence of this T cell receptor beta chain was determined in a study of tumor and adjacent non-tumor tissue in lung cancer. On the study more broadly: There were about twelve adenocarcinoma, a couple of squamous cell carcinoma and 1 small cell lung cancer cases.

CDR1 and CDR2 (germline): SQVTM, ANQGSEA. This CDR3 is 13 amino acids long. This sample's RNA came from whole unsorted tissue. The normal lung tissue was taken more than 3 cm from the tumor edge. As regards this clonotype: At one of its ends the junction is not consistent with the germline gene, which may arise from a read error.

Three rounds of nested PCR, following a modified ARM-PCR protocol, produced the TCRbeta library. TCRdb passed the multiplex PCR reads through MiXCR, listing each CDR3 protein once. The table shows approximately 100,000 distinct CDR3 sequences, with 50% to 70% occurring only once. The chain carries TRBV29-1 and TRBJ2-1; tentatively, D is TRBD1 (6 bases). Sample: distant non-tumor lung tissue. This TCR derives from a man aged 25-45 years with non-small cell lung cancer. The CDR3 DNA is TGCAGCGTAGCCGGGACAATCTACAATGAGGAGTTCTTC. Protein: CSVAGTIYNEEFF.